The 14 T cell receptor beta chains listed next were all sequenced from one sample in a study of T cell repertoires in cytomegalovirus infection. Their cognate antigens are unknown. TCRdb redid the calling of the reads with MiXCR, one entry per CDR3 protein. Here the sample spans more than 250,000 distinct CDR3 sequences, 25% being singletons. The source was cultured PBMCs, collected from culture after CMV antigen stimulation. The receptor source for this set is a human donor in good health (CMV status not recorded). Some clones in this sample may be carry-over from other donors' samples.

This clonotype has at least ten counts. V and J are TRBV5-1 and TRBJ2-1; D not resolved. This CDR3 is 16 amino acids long. Trimming left V 4 bases short and J 4 bases short, with 18 bases between. Germline CDR1 SGHRS, CDR2 YFSETQ. The CDR3 region has the DNA TGCGCCAGCAGCCCTCCTGTTGGGCAGACATACAATGAGCAGTTCTTC. It is translated as CASSPPVGQTYNEQFF.

The chain uses TRBV30 and TRBJ1-2, with TRBD1 as a possible D gene (5 bases). The CDR3 is 15 residues long. CDR1 GTSNPN and CDR2 SVGIG come from the germline V gene (reference sequence). The V gene lost 5 bases and the J gene lost 8 bases, with 24 bases spanning the gap. CDR3 region: CAWAKGREPSGGYTF. In DNA form, the CDR3 reads TGTGCCTGGGCTAAGGGGCGCGAACCTAGTGGAGGCTACACCTTC.

This clonotype turned up a few times. The chain combines TRBV28 with TRBJ1-3, with D hard to call. Trimming shortened V by 8 bases and J by 3 bases, and 20 bases separated the two germline ends. The CDR3 length is 16 residues. CDR1 and CDR2 from the germline V gene are MDHEN and SYDVKM. The CDR3 reads CASATSTTVHGNTIYF. The CDR3 DNA sequence: TGTGCCAGCGCGACTTCAACAACGGTACATGGAAACACCATATATTTT.

The J gene is TRBJ1-5, the V gene TRBV6-8; weak D call: TRBD1 (6 bases). With 6 bases removed from V and 8 bases from J, the gap between germline ends came to 14 bases. The CDR3 is 13 residues long. The germline gives CDR1 MNHGY, CDR2 SAAAGT. The CDR3 nucleotides are TGTGCCAGCAGGCGTAGGGAGGGGGAGCCCCAGCATTTT. Translating it yields CASRRREGEPQHF.

This clonotype showed up just a few times. CDR3 amino acids: CASSRIRTDTQYF. The CDR3 coding sequence is TGTGCCAGCAGCCGTATACGCACAGATACGCAGTATTTT. This chain joins TRBV7-3 and TRBJ2-3; D gene unclear. This CDR3 has 13 residues. V gave up 5 bases and J gave up 1 base, with 7 bases separating them. Germline V lookup: CDR1 SGHTA, CDR2 FQGTGA.

The chain uses TRBV6-5 and TRBJ1-2; TRBD1 matches 7 bases. Germline trimming cut 6 bases from V and 5 bases from J; bases unmatched to any gene: 9. CDR3 length equals 14 residues. CDR1 and CDR2 from the germline V gene are MNHEY and SVGAGI. In DNA form, the CDR3 reads TGTGCCAGCAGAGGAAAGGGGGCAGGGTATGGCTACACCTTC. It translates to CASRGKGAGYGYTF.

This clonotype appeared a few times. This chain connects TRBV19 to TRBJ1-5; TRBD1 matches at 8 bases. With 2 bases clipped from V and 5 bases from J, the junction kept 5 bases outside the gene matches. CDR1 is LNHDA, CDR2 SQIVND, per germline (reference sequence). The CDR3 contains 15 residues. CDR3 in amino acids: CASSINSRGHQPQHF. In DNA form, the CDR3 reads TGTGCCAGTAGTATAAATTCCAGGGGGCATCAGCCCCAGCATTTT.

The chain is built from TRBV12-3 or TRBV12-4 and TRBJ2-3; 15 nucleotides line up with TRBD2. Trimming removed 6 bases from V and 0 bases from J; junction bases left unmatched: 4. This CDR3 comprises 17 residues. The CDR3 DNA sequence: TGTGCCAGCAGCCAGGGACTAGCGGGAGGTAGCACAGATACGCAGTATTTT. Translated, it gives CASSQGLAGGSTDTQYF.

In its sample, this clonotype was seen a few times. The J gene is TRBJ2-7, the V gene TRBV7-9; D possibly matches TRBD1 or TRBD2 (5 bases each). The germline CDR1 and CDR2 sequences are SEHNR and FQNEAQ (reference sequence). This CDR3 spans 13 amino acids. Trimming removed 5 bases from V and 2 bases from J, with 10 bases in between. The CDR3 spells CASSRDVAYEQYV. The DNA of the CDR3 is TGTGCCAGCAGCAGGGACGTAGCCTACGAGCAGTACGTC.

The genes are TRBV6-1 and TRBJ2-7; D ambiguous. With 8 bases removed from V and 2 bases from J, the gap between germline ends came to 13 bases. Per the germline V gene, CDR1 is MNHNS and CDR2 is SASEGT. The CDR3 has 13 amino acids. CDR3 DNA: TGTGCCAGCTCATATATTAGGACCTACGAGCAGTACTTC. Encoded protein: CASSYIRTYEQYF.

The chain links TRBV19 to TRBJ2-2; D gene unclear. The germline gives CDR1 LNHDA, CDR2 SQIVND (reference sequence). CDR3 size: 14 residues. V was clipped by 3 bases and J by 3 bases, with 8 bases between them. CDR3 DNA: TGTGCCAGTAGTATTGGGTACTACACCGGGGAGCTGTTTTTT. It codes for CASSIGYYTGELFF.

This clonotype was recorded many times. J is TRBJ2-7 and V is TRBV7-2; TRBD2 matches 12 bases. The V gene's germline CDR1 is SGHTA and CDR2 FQGNSA. V lost 5 bases, J lost 4 bases, and 9 bases stayed unmatched. The CDR3 covers 16 residues. CDR3 amino acids: CASSQTRTSGTYEQYF. Here the CDR3 DNA reads TGTGCCAGCAGCCAAACCCGGACTAGCGGGACGTACGAGCAGTACTTC.

The chain links TRBV6-2 or TRBV6-3 to TRBJ2-1; 12 positions match TRBD2. V was clipped by 5 bases and J by 11 bases; unmatched bases: 7. Germline V gene data show CDR1 as MNHEY and CDR2 as SVGEGT. The CDR3 has 14 amino acids. The CDR3 here is CASSRGLAGSKQFF. CDR3 DNA sequence: TGTGCCAGCAGTCGCGGACTAGCGGGAAGTAAGCAGTTCTTC.

The chain has TRBV7-2 and TRBJ2-3; 14 bases are a match to TRBD2. The CDR3 runs 17 residues. The V gene's germline CDR1 is SGHTA and CDR2 FQGNSA. Trimming took 4 bases from V and 5 from J; bases not matched to a gene: 8. CDR3 region: CASSSGTSGSWVDTQYF. The CDR3 region has the DNA TGTGCCAGCAGCTCGGGGACTAGCGGGAGCTGGGTAGATACGCAGTATTTT.